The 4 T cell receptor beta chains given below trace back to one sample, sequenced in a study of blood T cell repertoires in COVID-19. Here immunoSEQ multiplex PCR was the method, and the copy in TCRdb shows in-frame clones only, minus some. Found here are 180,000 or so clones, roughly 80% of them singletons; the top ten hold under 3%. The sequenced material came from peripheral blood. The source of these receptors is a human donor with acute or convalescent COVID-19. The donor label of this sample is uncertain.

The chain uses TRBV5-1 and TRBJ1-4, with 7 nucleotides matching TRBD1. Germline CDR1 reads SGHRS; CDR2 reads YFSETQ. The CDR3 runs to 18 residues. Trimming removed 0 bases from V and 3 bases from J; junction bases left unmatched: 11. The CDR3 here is CASSLGRDSVAANEKLFF. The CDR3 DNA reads TGCGCCAGCAGCTTGGGTAGGGACAGCGTAGCGGCTAATGAAAAACTGTTTTTT.

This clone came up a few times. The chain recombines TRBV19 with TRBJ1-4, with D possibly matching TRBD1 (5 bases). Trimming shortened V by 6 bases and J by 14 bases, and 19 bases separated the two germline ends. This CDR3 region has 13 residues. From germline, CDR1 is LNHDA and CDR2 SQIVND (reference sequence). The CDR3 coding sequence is TGTGCCAGTAGCGATGGAGGGGTTTTGCGGCTGTTTTTT. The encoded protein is CASSDGGVLRLFF.

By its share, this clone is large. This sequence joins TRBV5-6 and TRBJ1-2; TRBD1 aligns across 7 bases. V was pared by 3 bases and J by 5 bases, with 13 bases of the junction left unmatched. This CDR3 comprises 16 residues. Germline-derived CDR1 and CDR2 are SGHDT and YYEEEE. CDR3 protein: CASSSLGDSTPYGYTF. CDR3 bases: TGTGCCAGCAGCTCTTTGGGGGACAGCACTCCATATGGCTACACCTTC.

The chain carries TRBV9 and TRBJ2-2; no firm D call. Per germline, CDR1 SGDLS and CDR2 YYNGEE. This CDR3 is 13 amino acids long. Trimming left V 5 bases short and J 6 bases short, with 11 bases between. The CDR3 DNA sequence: TGTGCCAGCAGTGCAGTCCCAGCCGGGGAGCTGTTTTTT. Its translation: CASSAVPAGELFF.